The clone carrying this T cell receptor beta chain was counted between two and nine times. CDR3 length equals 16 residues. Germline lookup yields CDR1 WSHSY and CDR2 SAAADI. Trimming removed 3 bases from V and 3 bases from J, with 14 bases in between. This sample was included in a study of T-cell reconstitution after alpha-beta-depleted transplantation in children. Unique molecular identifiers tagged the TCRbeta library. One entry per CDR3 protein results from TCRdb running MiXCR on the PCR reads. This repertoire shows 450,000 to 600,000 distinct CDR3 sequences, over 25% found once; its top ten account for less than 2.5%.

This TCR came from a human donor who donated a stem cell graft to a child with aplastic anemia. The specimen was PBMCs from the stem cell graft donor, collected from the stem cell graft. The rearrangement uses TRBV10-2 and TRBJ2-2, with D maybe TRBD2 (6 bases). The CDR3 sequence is CASSDWVREDTGELFF. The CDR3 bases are TGCGCCAGCAGTGACTGGGTTAGGGAGGACACCGGGGAGCTGTTTTTT.